Included here is one TCR beta chain sequence, with context. Which antigen it targets is not known. No per-base quality is available; no much larger clone lies one base away. The cohort consisted of hundreds of healthy bone marrow donors. At the time of sampling, every cohort member was nominally healthy, though immune exposures that went unrecorded were likely present. The donor tested CMV seropositive and was one of the 289 seropositive cohort members. A peripheral blood sample was collected from each donor, and TCR beta sequencing was performed on peripheral blood mononuclear cells. The Qiagen DNeasy Blood Extraction Kit was used to extract genomic DNA from the blood cell samples. The data belong to a study of cytomegalovirus exposure and HLA in healthy donors (dated by TCRdb to about 2017). Regarding the study in general: An earlier analysis of approximately 640 of the donors reported 250 to 350 Gb of sequence data and more than 90 million unique TCR beta sequences from roughly 180 million T cells. Among the roughly 400 genotyped donors, about 83% belonged to the genetic ancestry cluster associated with self-reported Caucasian donors. The study aimed to test whether cataloging public T cell receptors could reveal signatures of past pathogen exposure. In the later analysis, no new phenotypic data were used to find candidate immune exposures; instead, reliance was placed on TCR beta sequences and their occurrence across donors. In a later genetic analysis, genome-wide SNP genotypes for about three fifths of the roughly 670 donors were used, and that subset was treated as a discovery cohort. Donor age, sex, ethnicity and CMV serostatus were compiled together with the repertoire data. Every repertoire in the discovery cohort had been generated on one and the same sequencing platform. A handful of DR-DQ haplotypes were handled as single units for association and clustering because linkage in the cohort was strong. A later analysis re-analyzed previously published TCR beta repertoires from several hundred donors and added high-resolution HLA genotyping to study TCR occurrence patterns. To predict cytomegalovirus infection status, the study combined high-throughput TCR immunosequencing, statistical association of individual TCRs with disease status, and machine learning. Besides the first cohort of 666 subjects, a separate validation cohort made up of roughly 120 different subjects was used. In an earlier analysis of roughly 600 of the donors, high-throughput TCR beta sequencing was used to judge whether each TCR beta V gene segment behaved as functional or pseudogenic. The number of typed donors differed by locus: about 620-640 for A, B, C, DRB1 and DQB1; 522 for DQA1; fewer than 610 for DPA1; and some 470 for DPB1. Using immunosequencing, the study profiled T cell repertoires from 550 to 750 subjects and related those repertoires to cytomegalovirus serostatus. Both class I and class II loci were covered by HLA typing, at four-digit resolution. Among 350 to 400 genotyped donors of the cohort, an average of approximately 240,000 unique TCR beta nucleotide sequences were sequenced per donor, roughly a sixth of them non-productive. Roughly 300 gigabases of sequencing data and roughly 90 million unique TCR sequences were included in an early release covering around 650 HLA-typed donors. General conclusions and limits of the study: In both the original and validation cohorts, the classifier was reported to diagnose cytomegalovirus status with high specificity and sensitivity. When HLA alleles, especially DR and DQ, strongly co-occurred, TCR associations were difficult to assign to individual alleles. An earlier analysis of some 560 of the donors showed that most TCR beta V segments appeared in productive rearrangements either about 90% or about 30% of the time, which broadly matched IMGT annotations. According to a later genetic analysis, donors in an Asian-associated ancestry cluster had fewer N-insertions in productive TCRs than the approximately 630-donor mean. Because HLA typing was unavailable for some donors at each locus, only the typed subset was used in association tests. The 87-base-pair reads could not distinguish some IMGT-functional V segments, including TRBV6-2 and TRBV6-3, so those segments were excluded. A later analysis found that TCR association rates varied across HLA loci, with DRB1 alleles showing the most associated TCRs and HLA-C alleles the fewest. A further reported finding was that TCR beta sequences accurately predicted the HLA-A and HLA-B alleles for most subjects in the first cohort. Most TCR sequences were seen in very few donors, while some public TCRs were found in many individuals. Sequencing depth was assumed to be roughly uniform across donors in the presence/absence analyses, though that assumption may not hold. Only TCR beta chains were sequenced in this cohort, and the absence of alpha or paired-chain data limited detectable features. The authors suggested that the approach could potentially be generalized to other disease states and immunological phenotypes. Compared with equally common non-associated chains, HLA-associated TCR beta chains in a later analysis were more clonally expanded and had lower generation probabilities. A cluster of highly shared sequence variants was judged likely to represent a technical artifact of the sequencing pipeline. A later genetic analysis associated a missense DCLRE1C variant with V-gene and J-gene trimming of TCR beta chains, and an independent cohort replicated the association. According to a later analysis, parvovirus B19, influenza, CMV and Epstein-Barr virus appeared linked to several top co-occurrence clusters. Specific HLA alleles were associated with 15,000 to 20,000 TCR beta sequences at a false discovery rate of 0.05 in a later analysis. The study listed approximately 160 TCR beta chains as associated with cytomegalovirus. Because counts were too low, about 15 rarely observed V segments, including chromosome 9 orphons, were left out of the earlier analysis of approximately 500 of the donors. Three of the identified cytomegalovirus-associated TCR beta chains were confirmed in vitro to be specific for cytomegalovirus antigens. In a later analysis, most CMV-associated TCR beta chains were found to appear HLA-restricted, with HLA associations seemingly driven largely by CMV exposure. Correlated functional status among segregating V segments might reflect linkage disequilibrium, but an unknown experimental factor could not be ruled out. For the cohort, immune exposure information was limited to CMV serostatus.

Unmatched junction bases come to 8, with V trimmed by 6 bases and J by 5 bases. Taken from cysteine to phenylalanine, the CDR3 has 14 residues. Here the CDR3 DNA is all that survives: 42 bases in frame from base 1. The germline V gene (reference sequence) specifies MNHNY as CDR1 and SVGAGI as CDR2. The method was the immunoSEQ multiplex PCR assay. A mixture of 60 forward primers for TCR Vbeta segments and 13 reverse primers for TCR Jbeta segments was used in the multiplex PCR. A multiplex PCR assay on genomic DNA amplified the CDR3 region of rearranged TCR beta genes. Amplified TCR beta libraries were sequenced as 87-base-pair reads on the Illumina HiSeq System. As for how the authors treated the data: In a later analysis, tens of millions of unique TCR beta chains were counted across the approximately 640 repertoires, and roughly 11 million of these chains were shared by at least two donors. A nearest-neighbor algorithm error-corrected the raw reads and collapsed the reads into unique sequences, merging closely related sequences to remove PCR and sequencing errors. To assign V, D and J gene segments, CDR3 sequences were aligned to IMGT reference sequences. Each retained sequence needed at least a six-nucleotide match to both a V gene segment and a J gene segment. Rearrangements were classified as productive when the CDR3 lacked stop codons and remained in frame with V and J, and all other rearrangements were classified as non-productive. Following IMGT convention, CDR3 was defined as the stretch from the second conserved V-encoded cysteine up to the conserved J-encoded phenylalanine. The earlier analysis of 587 of the donors excluded sequences that lacked an unambiguous match to a single V gene segment. An earlier analysis of over 450 of the donors classified V segments as functional when productive rearrangements were above 56.7% and as segregating when the standard deviation between donors was above 5%. To diagnose cytomegalovirus status from the catalog of TCR beta chain sequences, a statistical classification framework was built. In a later analysis, TCR nucleotide sequences were compared against IMGT/GENE-DB human TR gene sequences so that V and J genes could be assigned. A later analysis assigned CDR3 sequences and most-parsimonious VDJ recombination scenarios with the TCRdist pipeline. In a later analysis, every TCR beta chain was defined by the combination of its CDR3 amino acid sequence and its V-gene family, and reads without a unique V-gene family were dropped. A later analysis removed 592 highly shared, low-generation-probability nucleotide sequences to deal with suspected cross-contamination and a sequencing artifact. In a later analysis, a clonal expansion index for each public chain was calculated from normalized within-repertoire ranks of inferred template counts. In a later analysis, generation probabilities were computed with a VDJ recombination model fitted to out-of-frame rearrangements, and the resulting probabilities were checked against IGoR. Hypergeometric tests were used in a later analysis to score TCR-TCR, TCR-HLA and TCR-CMV co-occurrence, with a repertoire-size bias correction applied to the TCR pairs. False discovery rates were estimated in a later analysis by permuting HLA or CMV assignments 20 times. In a later analysis, co-occurring TCRs were grouped using DBSCAN, with TCRdist sequence similarity added in when clustering inside HLA-allele-positive subsets. Co-occurrence clustering excluded repertoires with fewer than 30,000 or more than 120,000 public chains, plus five with anomalous nucleotide sharing. The clones in this table, taken by TCRdb from immuneACCESS, are in-frame only. Not every clone is retained; where verified, under half of the shortfall comes from an unresolved V gene, and the cause of the rest is unknown. That table supplies the V and J calls and clone size; D and trimming were determined from the DNA. Counted in this sample were fewer than 200,000 clones; approximately 72% of them appeared once. Approximately 7.1% of the sample belongs to the ten largest clones.

The TCR comes from a man aged 35-49 years in good health and CMV-seropositive. The rearranged chain carries TRBV6-6 and TRBJ2-5; 8 central nucleotides agree with TRBD1. The specimen was PBMCs. The nucleotide sequence is given as TGTGCCAGCAGCCCAGACAGGGGAGGCGAGACCCAGTACTTC. It translates to CASSPDRGGETQYF.